These T cell receptor beta chains were read from a single sample in a study of blood T cells in healthy people across ages. In TCRdb, the 5' RACE reads were re-called with MiXCR into one record per CDR3 protein. Among about 1.6 million distinct CDR3 sequences listed, almost 35% were seen once. Sequenced input: blood. All receptors come from a woman aged 25 to 39 in good health. The CDR3 runs from the conserved cysteine through the conserved F or W. Each record gives: clone size, V gene, D gene, J gene, CDR3 DNA, CDR3 protein. D genes are given only for firm matches. Only part of the rows carry a size: once, few, many, or a class if the clone is expanded.

abundance: few; v_gene: TRBV5-1; d_gene: TRBD2; j_gene: TRBJ2-7; CDR3nt: TGCGCCAGCAGCTTACGGGGGCTAGCGGGGATCGGGGTCCACGAGCAGTACTTC; CDR3aa: CASSLRGLAGIGVHEQYF
abundance: few; v_gene: TRBV28; d_gene: .; j_gene: TRBJ2-1; CDR3nt: TGTGCCAGCACCACGCAGTACAATGAGCAGTTCTTC; CDR3aa: CASTTQYNEQFF
abundance: few; v_gene: TRBV3-1; d_gene: TRBD1; j_gene: TRBJ2-7; CDR3nt: TGTGCCAGCAGCCAAGTTTCTTCACTGGGGACAGTCTCCTACGAGCAGTACTTC; CDR3aa: CASSQVSSLGTVSYEQYF
abundance: .; v_gene: TRBV6-5; d_gene: .; j_gene: TRBJ1-2; CDR3nt: TGTGCCAGCACCCCGGGGAGGGGCTATGGCTACACCTTC; CDR3aa: CASTPGRGYGYTF
abundance: .; v_gene: TRBV5-5; d_gene: TRBD1; j_gene: TRBJ2-1; CDR3nt: TGTGCCAGCACCCTCCCCCCGGGACAGGGGGGGAATGAGCAGTTCTTC; CDR3aa: CASTLPPGQGGNEQFF
abundance: .; v_gene: TRBV4-1; d_gene: TRBD1; j_gene: TRBJ1-1; CDR3nt: TGCGCCAGCAGCCAAGTAATTGCGGGACAGGGGGGGGAGGGGGCTTTCTTT; CDR3aa: CASSQVIAGQGGEGAFF
abundance: .; v_gene: TRBV7-9; d_gene: .; j_gene: TRBJ2-1; CDR3nt: TGTGCCAGCAGCACCGGACTAGGGGGAGACAATGAGCAGTTCTTC; CDR3aa: CASSTGLGGDNEQFF
abundance: .; v_gene: TRBV6-1; d_gene: .; j_gene: TRBJ1-4; CDR3nt: TGTGCCAGCAGTGAGAGGGACACGCGTGAAAAACTGTTTTTT; CDR3aa: CASSERDTREKLFF
abundance: once; v_gene: TRBV11-2; d_gene: .; j_gene: TRBJ1-1; CDR3nt: TGTGCCAGCAGCACGAGGCCGGGCACTGAAGCTTTCTTT; CDR3aa: CASSTRPGTEAFF
abundance: .; v_gene: TRBV5-1; d_gene: TRBD2; j_gene: TRBJ2-3; CDR3nt: TGCGCCAGCAGCCAGAGACTAGCGGGGGGGTCAGATACGCAGTATTTT; CDR3aa: CASSQRLAGGSDTQYF
abundance: few; v_gene: TRBV3-1; d_gene: TRBD2; j_gene: TRBJ2-7; CDR3nt: TGTGCCAGCAGCCCCGGACTAGCGGGACTCTCCTACGAGCAGTACTTC; CDR3aa: CASSPGLAGLSYEQYF
abundance: many; v_gene: TRBV20-1; d_gene: .; j_gene: TRBJ2-7; CDR3nt: TGCAGTGCTAGAGGTGGAGGTGGAGGGCAGTACTTC; CDR3aa: CSARGGGGGQYF
abundance: few; v_gene: TRBV4-1; d_gene: .; j_gene: TRBJ2-7; CDR3nt: TGCGCCAGCAGCCAAGAGCAGGCGGGGGCCGGCTTCTCCTACGAGCAGTACTTC; CDR3aa: CASSQEQAGAGFSYEQYF
abundance: .; v_gene: TRBV28; d_gene: .; j_gene: TRBJ1-2; CDR3nt: TGTGCCAGCAGTCTATCCTCCCTTCCCGGCTACACCTTC; CDR3aa: CASSLSSLPGYTF
abundance: .; v_gene: TRBV3-1; d_gene: .; j_gene: TRBJ2-5; CDR3nt: TGTGCCAGCAGCCAAGATATAGCGGAAGAGACCCAGTACTTC; CDR3aa: CASSQDIAEETQYF
abundance: .; v_gene: TRBV7-9; d_gene: .; j_gene: TRBJ2-7; CDR3nt: TGTGCCAGCAGCTTAGTCTCGACGGTGAGCTCCTACGAGCAGTACTTC; CDR3aa: CASSLVSTVSSYEQYF
abundance: .; v_gene: TRBV18; d_gene: .; j_gene: TRBJ2-7; CDR3nt: TGTGCCAGCTCACCGCGGGACAGTTCTTCCTACGAGCGGTACTTC; CDR3aa: CASSPRDSSSYERYF
abundance: few; v_gene: TRBV5-1; d_gene: .; j_gene: TRBJ2-6; CDR3nt: TGCGCCAGCAGCTGGGAGAACCCTGGCGGGGCCAACGTCCTGACTTTC; CDR3aa: CASSWENPGGANVLTF
abundance: .; v_gene: TRBV2; d_gene: .; j_gene: TRBJ2-3; CDR3nt: TGTGCCAGCGAACGATACAGGGGCACAGATACGCAGTATTTT; CDR3aa: CASERYRGTDTQYF
abundance: .; v_gene: TRBV14; d_gene: .; j_gene: TRBJ2-3; CDR3nt: TGTGCCAGCAGCCGATTACAGGTCCTCCCTTCAGATACGCAGTATTTT; CDR3aa: CASSRLQVLPSDTQYF
abundance: .; v_gene: TRBV6-1; d_gene: .; j_gene: TRBJ1-5; CDR3nt: TGTGCCAGCAGTGGGACAGTAATGGCCGTTCGGCCCCAGCATTTT; CDR3aa: CASSGTVMAVRPQHF
abundance: .; v_gene: TRBV14; d_gene: TRBD1; j_gene: TRBJ1-1; CDR3nt: TGTGCCAGCAGCGTGCCGGGACAGGGATCGGGCACTGAAGCTTTCTTT; CDR3aa: CASSVPGQGSGTEAFF
abundance: many; v_gene: TRBV10-3; d_gene: .; j_gene: TRBJ2-1; CDR3nt: TGTGCCATCAGTGAAGAGGGAGTCCCTCACGGTGAGCAGTTCTTC; CDR3aa: CAISEEGVPHGEQFF
abundance: .; v_gene: TRBV20-1; d_gene: .; j_gene: TRBJ1-2; CDR3nt: TGCAGTGCTAGAGATAAGTGGAAGTCAGGACCCGACTATGGCTACACCTTC; CDR3aa: CSARDKWKSGPDYGYTF
abundance: once; v_gene: TRBV19; d_gene: .; j_gene: TRBJ1-4; CDR3nt: TGTGCCAGTAGTATACGACACAATAATGAAAAACTGTTTTTT; CDR3aa: CASSIRHNNEKLFF
abundance: .; v_gene: TRBV6-2/TRBV6-3; d_gene: TRBD2; j_gene: TRBJ2-7; CDR3nt: TGTGCCAGCAGTTCCCCGGGACTAGCGGCGTCTGGGCAGTACTTC; CDR3aa: CASSSPGLAASGQYF
abundance: .; v_gene: TRBV9; d_gene: .; j_gene: TRBJ2-4; CDR3nt: TGTGCCAGCAGCGTAGACTCAGCCAAAGACATTCAGTACTTC; CDR3aa: CASSVDSAKDIQYF
abundance: .; v_gene: TRBV3-1; d_gene: TRBD1; j_gene: TRBJ1-1; CDR3nt: TGCGCCAGCAGCCAGGGGGTAACTGAAGCTTTCTTT; CDR3aa: CASSQGVTEAFF
abundance: .; v_gene: TRBV7-2; d_gene: TRBD2; j_gene: TRBJ2-7; CDR3nt: TGTGCCAGCAGCTCCCTACGGACTAGCGGGGGGCTCTCCTACGAGCAGTACTTC; CDR3aa: CASSSLRTSGGLSYEQYF
abundance: many; v_gene: TRBV20-1; d_gene: TRBD1; j_gene: TRBJ2-7; CDR3nt: TGCAGTGCTACTAGAACAGGGGACGAGCAGTACTTC; CDR3aa: CSATRTGDEQYF
abundance: .; v_gene: TRBV7-2; d_gene: .; j_gene: TRBJ2-5; CDR3nt: TGTGCCAGCAGCTTAGTTGCGGGAAACCAAGAGACCCAGTACTTC; CDR3aa: CASSLVAGNQETQYF
abundance: .; v_gene: TRBV5-5; d_gene: .; j_gene: TRBJ2-3; CDR3nt: TGTGCCAGCAGCTTCACCGGCCCCGCTCCTTGGACAGATACGCAGTATTTT; CDR3aa: CASSFTGPAPWTDTQYF
abundance: .; v_gene: TRBV2; d_gene: .; j_gene: TRBJ1-5; CDR3nt: TGTGCCAGCAGTGAAGCAATGATGGGCAATCAGCCCCAGCATTTT; CDR3aa: CASSEAMMGNQPQHF
abundance: .; v_gene: TRBV29-1; d_gene: .; j_gene: TRBJ2-7; CDR3nt: TGCAGCGTTAAGGTAACAGCCATGTCAATGGACGAGCAGTACTTC; CDR3aa: CSVKVTAMSMDEQYF
abundance: few; v_gene: TRBV6-6; d_gene: .; j_gene: TRBJ2-7; CDR3nt: TGTGCCAGCAGTTACGCAGCCTCCTACGAGCAGTACTTC; CDR3aa: CASSYAASYEQYF
abundance: .; v_gene: TRBV6-5; d_gene: .; j_gene: TRBJ1-2; CDR3nt: TGTGCCAGCAGTGCCGGGACCGCACACCGAGGCTACACCTTC; CDR3aa: CASSAGTAHRGYTF
abundance: few; v_gene: TRBV6-5; d_gene: TRBD2; j_gene: TRBJ2-5; CDR3nt: TGTGCCAGCAGCTTCGTAGCGGGTCTGGAGACCCAGTACTTC; CDR3aa: CASSFVAGLETQYF
abundance: few; v_gene: TRBV7-3; d_gene: TRBD1; j_gene: TRBJ2-4; CDR3nt: TGTGCCAGCAGCTTAAGGTCCCCCTGGGACAGGGAAAACATTCAGTACTTC; CDR3aa: CASSLRSPWDRENIQYF
abundance: .; v_gene: TRBV12-3/TRBV12-4; d_gene: .; j_gene: TRBJ1-2; CDR3nt: TGTGCCAGCAGTTTAGGCCAGGCGGGAGGTGGCTACACCTTC; CDR3aa: CASSLGQAGGGYTF
abundance: .; v_gene: TRBV3-1; d_gene: .; j_gene: TRBJ2-7; CDR3nt: TGTGCCAGCAGCCAACGGTCAGGGGGGAGCTACGAGCAGTACTTC; CDR3aa: CASSQRSGGSYEQYF
abundance: .; v_gene: TRBV20-1; d_gene: .; j_gene: TRBJ2-3; CDR3nt: TGCAGTGCTTCCTCCCCCCGGGGACACCCGGGGGGACGCACAGATACGCAGTATTTT; CDR3aa: CSASSPRGHPGGRTDTQYF
abundance: few; v_gene: TRBV27; d_gene: .; j_gene: TRBJ2-1; CDR3nt: TGTGCCAGCAGTTCCCCAAAGGGTAGCGCCCTCCGGCAGTTCTTC; CDR3aa: CASSSPKGSALRQFF